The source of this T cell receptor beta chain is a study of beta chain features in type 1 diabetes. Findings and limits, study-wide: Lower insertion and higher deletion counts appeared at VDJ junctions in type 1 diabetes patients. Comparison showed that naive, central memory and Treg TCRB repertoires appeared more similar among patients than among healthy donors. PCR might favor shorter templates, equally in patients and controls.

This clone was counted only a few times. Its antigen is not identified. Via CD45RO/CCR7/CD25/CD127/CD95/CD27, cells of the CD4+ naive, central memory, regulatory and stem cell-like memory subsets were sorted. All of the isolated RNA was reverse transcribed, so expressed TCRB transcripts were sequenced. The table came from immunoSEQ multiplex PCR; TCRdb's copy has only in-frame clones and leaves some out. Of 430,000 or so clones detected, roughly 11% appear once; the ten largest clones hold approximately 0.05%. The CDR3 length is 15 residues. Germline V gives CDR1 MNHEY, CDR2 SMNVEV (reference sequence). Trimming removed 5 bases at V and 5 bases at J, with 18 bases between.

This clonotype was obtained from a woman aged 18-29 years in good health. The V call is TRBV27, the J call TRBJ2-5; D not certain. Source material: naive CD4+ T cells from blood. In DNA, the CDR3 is TGTGCCAGCAGTCCCCGGACGGGCAATAGGGAGACCCAGTACTTC. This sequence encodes CASSPRTGNRETQYF.